The next 15 T cell receptor beta chains were all read from a single sample in a study of Ad26.COV2.S vaccination and SARS-CoV-2 variants. Stated treatment: around 19 received Ad26.COV2.S at low or high dose, single or two shots; about 5 received placebo; per-sample allocation not given. It was on day 63 after the first vaccine or placebo injection that samples were taken. The table came from immunoSEQ multiplex PCR; TCRdb's copy has only in-frame clones and leaves some out. The sample has roughly 350,000 clones; around 86% are singletons. The specimen comprised peripheral blood, sampled in a trial of Ad26.COV2.S vaccine versus placebo. Receptors originate from a person aged 18-65 years who received the Ad26.COV2.S COVID-19 vaccine or a placebo.

As for this clone: A read error may produce the germline difference seen at one junction end. In DNA form, the CDR3 reads TGTGCTAGCAGCCCACTTCTCCCTCAACTTAACTATGGCTACACCTTC. Its translation: CASSPLLPQLNYGYTF. The chain combines TRBV7-7 with TRBJ1-2; no definite D call. CDR1 SSHAT and CDR2 FNYEAQ come from the germline V gene (reference sequence). The CDR3 covers 16 residues. The full variable domain, rest sourced from reference TRBV7-7 and TRBJ1-2, is GAGVSQSPRYKVTKRGQDVTLRCDPISSHATLYWYQQALGQGPEFLTYFNYEAQPDKSGLPSDRFSAERPEGSISTLTIQRTEQRDSAMYRCASSPLLPQLNYGYTFGSGTRLTVV.

Only one count was recorded for this clone. V usage is TRBV5-5 and J usage is TRBJ2-1, with D unresolved. The CDR3 runs to 16 residues. Trimming left V 0 bases short and J 3 bases short, with 13 bases between. Per the germline V gene, CDR1 is SGHKS and CDR2 is YYEKEE (reference sequence). For the CDR3, the DNA is TGTGCCAGCAGCTTGGGGGGTCTAGGAAGCTACAATGAGCAGTTCTTC. This translates into CASSLGGLGSYNEQFF.

The gene calls are TRBV19 and TRBJ2-6; D gene uncertain. The CDR3 totals 15 residues. Germline CDR1 and CDR2: LNHDA and SQIVND (reference sequence). Trimming pared 3 bases from V and 2 bases from J, leaving 8 bases between. The DNA of the CDR3 is TGTGCCAGTAGTATGAGAGGCGCTGGGGCCAACGTCCTGACTTTC. Residues: CASSMRGAGANVLTF. Looking up the rest from reference TRBV19 and TRBJ2-6 gives the full variable domain: DGGITQSPKYLFRKEGQNVTLSCEQNLNHDAMYWYRQDPGQGLRLIYYSQIVNDFQKGDIAEGYSVSREKKESFPLTVTSAQKNPTAFYLCASSMRGAGANVLTFGAGSRLTVL.

V gene TRBV7-2 combines with J gene TRBJ1-5, with D tentatively TRBD1 (5 bases). The CDR3 spans 13 residues. Looked up from germline, CDR1 is SGHTA and CDR2 is FQGNSA. Trimming removed 7 bases at V and 6 bases at J, with 13 bases between. The CDR3 DNA reads TGTGCCAGCAACAAGGAGGGGACTCAGCCCCAGCATTTT. Translation gives CASNKEGTQPQHF. The complete variable domain, with remaining parts taken from reference TRBV7-2 and TRBJ1-5, reads GAGVSQSPSNKVTEKGKDVELRCDPISGHTALYWYRQSLGQGLEFLIYFQGNSAPDKSGLPSDRFSAERTGGSVSTLTIQRTQQEDSAVYLCASNKEGTQPQHFGDGTRLSIL.

The chain joins TRBV7-9 to TRBJ2-7, with D possibly being TRBD1 (6 bases). The CDR3 sequence is 14 residues long. The ends were cut back, 5 bases at V and 3 bases at J, with 14 bases in the middle. CDR1 and CDR2 (germline): SEHNR, FQNEAQ (reference sequence). CDR3 sequence reads: CASSGRDIFYEQYF. The CDR3 bases are TGTGCCAGCAGCGGCCGGGACATATTCTACGAGCAGTACTTC.

V and J are TRBV9 and TRBJ1-5, with 10 bases lining up with TRBD1. Germline V gives CDR1 SGDLS, CDR2 YYNGEE. Germline trimming cut 4 bases from V and 8 bases from J; bases unmatched to any gene: 9. The CDR3 loop spans 15 amino acids. CDR3 bases: TGTGCCAGCAGCCCAAGTCCCGGGACAGGGGAGCCCCAGCATTTT. It specifies CASSPSPGTGEPQHF.

This clone occurred once. The V gene is TRBV6-5, the J gene TRBJ1-5; D call uncertain. In germline, CDR1 is MNHEY, CDR2 SVGAGI. The V and J ends lost 0 bases and 3 bases respectively, with 12 bases between them. CDR3 length: 16 amino acids. The CDR3 bases are TGTGCCAGCAGTTACTCGAGCCCGGGTAACAATCAGCCCCAGCATTTT. The encoded protein is CASSYSSPGNNQPQHF.

This clone occurred a few times. The chain has TRBV5-1 and TRBJ1-2, with 11 bases aligning to TRBD1. V lost 2 bases to trimming and J lost 7 bases; unmatched junction nucleotides: 13. Germline loops: CDR1 SGHRS, CDR2 YFSETQ. CDR3 length equals 17 residues. CDR3 in amino acids: CASSFSVNSDRGLGYTF. The CDR3 region has the DNA TGCGCCAGCAGCTTCTCCGTAAATTCGGACAGGGGGCTTGGCTACACCTTC.

This clone was found once. J is TRBJ1-1 and V is TRBV18; perhaps TRBD1 as D (6 bases). Trimming left V 5 bases short and J 7 bases short, with 14 bases between. Germline V gives CDR1 KGHSH, CDR2 LQKENI. This CDR3 has 13 residues. The CDR3 loop reads CASSVGGDFEAFF. In nucleotides, the CDR3 is TGTGCCAGCTCAGTGGGGGGCGACTTTGAAGCTTTCTTT.

The chain uses TRBV7-9 and TRBJ1-2; D uncertain. The CDR3 is made up of 13 amino acids. The V and J ends lost 5 bases and 4 bases respectively, with 11 bases between them. Germline CDR1 SEHNR, CDR2 FQNEAQ (reference sequence). The CDR3 region is CASSPEGFYGYTF. Here the CDR3 DNA reads TGTGCCAGCAGCCCTGAAGGGTTCTATGGCTACACCTTC.

The chain couples TRBV19 to TRBJ1-3, with 9 nucleotides matching TRBD1. The CDR3 consists of 15 residues. Germline V gives CDR1 LNHDA, CDR2 SQIVND (reference sequence). With V trimmed by 7 bases and J by 4 bases, 8 bases remained unmatched. The CDR3 sequence: CASTSNRGLGNTIYF. The CDR3 nucleotides are TGTGCCAGTACCTCGAACAGGGGGCTAGGAAACACCATATATTTT.

The chain combines TRBV7-9 with TRBJ1-3; 7 bases agree with TRBD1. J lost 3 bases, V lost 6 bases, and 5 bases had no gene match. The CDR3 runs 14 residues. From germline, CDR1 is SEHNR and CDR2 FQNEAQ (reference sequence). This chain's CDR3 is CASRQTGVGNTIYF. CDR3 DNA sequence: TGTGCCAGCAGGCAAACAGGGGTTGGAAACACCATATATTTT.

The chain employs TRBV2 and TRBJ2-5; TRBD1 might be the D (5 bases). Trimming left V 2 bases short and J 1 base short, with 11 bases between. There are 15 residues in the CDR3. The germline gives CDR1 SNHLY, CDR2 FYNNEI. CDR3 DNA: TGTGCCAGCAGTGAATTGGACACCTCCCAAGAGACCCAGTACTTC. Protein sequence: CASSELDTSQETQYF.

The rearrangement uses TRBV30 and TRBJ1-1, with a possible D match to TRBD1 (6 bases). Trimming removed 4 bases at V and 3 bases at J, with 15 bases between. The CDR3 loop spans 14 amino acids. The germline V gene encodes CDR1 GTSNPN and CDR2 SVGIG (reference sequence). The chain's CDR3 is CAWISYRAHTEAFF. CDR3 bases: TGTGCCTGGATAAGCTACAGGGCCCACACTGAAGCTTTCTTT.

This chain connects TRBV18 to TRBJ2-7; no reliable D call. Germline values: CDR1 KGHSH, CDR2 LQKENI. Trimming cost V 2 bases and J 5 bases, with 7 bases left between them. This CDR3 has 12 residues. The CDR3 region has the DNA TGTGCCAGCTCACCATCTGGGAACGAGCAGTACTTC. This gives the protein CASSPSGNEQYF. The variable domain in full, completed from reference TRBV18 and TRBJ2-7, reads NAGVMQNPRHLVRRRGQEARLRCSPMKGHSHVYWYRQLPEEGLKFMVYLQKENIIDESGMPKERFSAEFPKEGPSILRIQQVVRGDSAAYFCASSPSGNEQYFGPGTRLTVT.